These T cell receptor beta chains were read from a single sample in a study of PD-1 blockade in classical Hodgkin lymphoma. Profiling relied on immunoSEQ multiplex PCR, and the TCRdb table lists in-frame clones only, not all of them. The sample includes approximately 21,000 clones, around nine tenths of them seen just once. The sample was CD4+ T cells from blood. The receptors were gathered from a human donor with classical Hodgkin lymphoma. The CDR3 runs from the conserved cysteine through the conserved F or W. The D gene is left open where the match is weak. The size of a clone is reported for some rows only, either as once, few or many, or as a class for expanded clones.

clone_size	v_call	d_call	j_call	cdr3_aa	cdr3_nt
-	TRBV5-4	-	TRBJ2-1	CASSPTIKVEQFF	TGTGCCAGCAGCCCCACCATTAAAGTTGAGCAGTTCTTC
-	TRBV27	-	TRBJ1-5	CASSSWGFGNQPQHF	TGTGCCAGCAGTTCCTGGGGGTTTGGCAATCAGCCCCAGCATTTT
-	TRBV21-1	-	TRBJ1-1	CASSDRSGFLNTEAFF	TGTGCCAGCAGCGACCGTTCGGGATTCTTGAACACTGAAGCTTTCTTT
-	TRBV27	-	TRBJ2-7	CASSLGDEQYF	TGTGCCAGCAGTTTAGGAGACGAGCAGTACTTC
-	TRBV7-2	TRBD1	TRBJ1-2	CASSPGQGGYGYTF	TGTGCCAGCAGCCCTGGACAGGGTGGTTATGGCTACACCTTC
-	TRBV5-6	-	TRBJ1-2	CASSLVSGYGYTF	TGTGCCAGCAGCTTGGTTTCAGGGTATGGCTACACCTTC
-	TRBV5-1	-	TRBJ1-3	CASRRGSSQGGNTIYF	TGCGCCAGCAGAAGGGGATCATCTCAGGGTGGAAACACCATATATTTT
-	TRBV7-9	TRBD1	TRBJ1-1	CASSSRLGQASTSTEAFF	TGTGCCAGCAGCTCGCGCCTAGGACAGGCCTCAACAAGCACTGAAGCTTTCTTT
-	TRBV7-2	TRBD2	TRBJ2-3	CASSLGPGGVDTQYF	TGTGCCAGCAGCTTAGGCCCCGGGGGGGTAGATACGCAGTATTTT
once	TRBV18	TRBD1	TRBJ2-5	CASSPSGTEETQYF	TGTGCCAGCTCACCATCTGGGACAGAAGAGACCCAGTACTTC
-	TRBV30	-	TRBJ2-2	CAWSGSSGELFF	TGTGCCTGGAGTGGTTCCTCCGGGGAGCTGTTTTTT
-	TRBV5-1	TRBD2	TRBJ2-3	CASSPLTSSGDGTQYF	TGCGCCAGCAGCCCGTTAACTTCTAGCGGGGATGGTACGCAGTATTTT
-	TRBV6-6	-	TRBJ1-3	CASSKGRGNTIYF	TGTGCCAGCAGCAAAGGGCGTGGAAACACCATATATTTT
-	TRBV2	-	TRBJ1-1	CARSLLGAEAFF	TGTGCCCGTAGTCTCCTCGGAGCTGAAGCTTTCTTT
-	TRBV6-1	TRBD1	TRBJ1-5	CASTETTGVNQPQHF	TGTGCCAGCACCGAAACGACAGGGGTGAACCAGCCCCAGCATTTT
-	TRBV7-6	-	TRBJ2-7	CASSSEGPEGEQYF	TGTGCCAGCAGCTCGGAGGGACCCGAGGGCGAGCAGTACTTC
-	TRBV30	-	TRBJ2-6	CAWSRDSGANVLTF	TGTGCCTGGAGCAGAGACTCTGGGGCCAACGTCCTGACTTTC
-	TRBV30	-	TRBJ1-5	CAWSVRGHGPQHF	TGTGCCTGGAGTGTACGCGGGCATGGGCCCCAGCATTTT
-	TRBV5-1	-	TRBJ1-6	CATTGRVNRLSSYNSPLHF	TGCGCCACCACGGGGAGAGTAAATAGACTAAGCTCCTATAATTCACCCCTCCACTTT
-	TRBV15	-	TRBJ2-3	CATSRATGPDTQYF	TGTGCCACCAGCAGAGCGACAGGTCCAGATACGCAGTATTTT
-	TRBV30	-	TRBJ1-1	CAWSGDVAATEAFF	TGTGCCTGGAGTGGGGACGTGGCAGCCACTGAAGCTTTCTTT
-	TRBV28	-	TRBJ2-1	CASSLSPGSYNEQFF	TGTGCCAGCAGTTTATCCCCAGGGTCCTACAATGAGCAGTTCTTC